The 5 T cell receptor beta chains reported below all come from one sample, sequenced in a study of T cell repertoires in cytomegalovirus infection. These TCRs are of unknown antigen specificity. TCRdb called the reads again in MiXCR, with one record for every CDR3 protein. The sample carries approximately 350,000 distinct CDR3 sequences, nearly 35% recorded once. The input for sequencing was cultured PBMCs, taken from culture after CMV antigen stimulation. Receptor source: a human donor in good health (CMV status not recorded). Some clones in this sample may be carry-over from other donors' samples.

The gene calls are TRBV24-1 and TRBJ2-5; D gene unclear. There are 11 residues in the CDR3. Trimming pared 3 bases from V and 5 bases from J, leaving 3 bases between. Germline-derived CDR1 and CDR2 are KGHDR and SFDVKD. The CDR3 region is CATSDIETQYF. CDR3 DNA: TGTGCCACCAGTGATATCGAGACCCAGTACTTC.

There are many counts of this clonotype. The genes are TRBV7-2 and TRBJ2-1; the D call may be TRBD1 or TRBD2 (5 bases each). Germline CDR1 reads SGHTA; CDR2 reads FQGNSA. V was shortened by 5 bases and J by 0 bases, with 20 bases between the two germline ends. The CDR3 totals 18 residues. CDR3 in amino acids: CASSLRPRGPSSYNEQFF. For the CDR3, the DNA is TGTGCCAGCAGCCTTCGACCCCGGGGACCCAGCTCCTACAATGAGCAGTTCTTC. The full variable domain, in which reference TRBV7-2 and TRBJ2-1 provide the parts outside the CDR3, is GAGVSQSPSNKVTEKGKDVELRCDPISGHTALYWYRQSLGQGLEFLIYFQGNSAPDKSGLPSDRFSAERTGGSVSTLTIQRTQQEDSAVYLCASSLRPRGPSSYNEQFFGPGTRLTVL.

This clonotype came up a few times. The CDR3 nucleotides are TGTGCCAGCACCGACTTTGGAGCCGGGACAGGTAGATACAACACTGAAGCTTTCTTT. This codes for CASTDFGAGTGRYNTEAFF. The chain carries TRBV28 and TRBJ1-1; 8 bases are shared with TRBD1. This CDR3 region has 19 residues. Germline V gives CDR1 MDHEN, CDR2 SYDVKM. With 7 bases clipped from V and 2 bases from J, the junction kept 21 bases outside the gene matches.

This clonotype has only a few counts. The CDR3 sequence is CASSGRTGGGYTF. In DNA, the CDR3 is TGTGCCAGCAGTGGCCGGACAGGGGGCGGCTACACCTTC. The genes are TRBV28 and TRBJ1-2; TRBD1 agrees at 11 bases. Trimming at V came to 5 bases and at J to 8 bases, leaving 4 bases not matched to a gene. The CDR3 totals 13 residues. Germline CDR1 and CDR2: MDHEN and SYDVKM.

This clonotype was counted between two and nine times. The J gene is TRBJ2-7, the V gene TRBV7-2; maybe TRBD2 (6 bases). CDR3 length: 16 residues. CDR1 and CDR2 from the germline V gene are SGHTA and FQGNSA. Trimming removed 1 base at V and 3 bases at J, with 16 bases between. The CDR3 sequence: CASSLVLLVGGYEQYF. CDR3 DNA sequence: TGTGCCAGCAGCTTAGTTTTATTAGTGGGGGGCTACGAGCAGTACTTC. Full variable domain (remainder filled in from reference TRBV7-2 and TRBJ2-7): GAGVSQSPSNKVTEKGKDVELRCDPISGHTALYWYRQSLGQGLEFLIYFQGNSAPDKSGLPSDRFSAERTGGSVSTLTIQRTQQEDSAVYLCASSLVLLVGGYEQYFGPGTRLTVT.